This paragraph reports one T cell receptor beta chain. Methods used by the authors: Estimates of nucleated cell counts were drawn from the amplification of reference gene primers. TCRdb keeps only in-frame clones here, not all; method: immunoSEQ multiplex PCR. V and J calls and clone size are given by that table; D and trimming were obtained from the DNA. Among approximately 120,000 clones listed, around four fifths were seen once. The data are from a study of blood T cell repertoires in COVID-19. Study-level background: Donors in the United States, Italy and Spain gave samples during acute or convalescent COVID-19. The analysed material was cDNA or gDNA that came from T cells, B-cell-depleted T cells, or PBMCs.

There are 15 residues in the CDR3. Germline loops: CDR1 MNHEY, CDR2 SVGAGI. V was trimmed by 0 bases and J by 2 bases, leaving 8 bases between them. The receptor was isolated from a man between 60 and 75 years old with acute or convalescent COVID-19. The chain is built from TRBV6-5 and TRBJ1-5, with D hard to call. Sequencing used peripheral blood. The CDR3 DNA reads as TGTGCCAGCAGTTACTCGTCAGGCCGCAATCAGCCCCAGCATTTT. The encoded protein is CASSYSSGRNQPQHF.